Shown below are 10 T cell receptor beta chains from a single sample sequenced in a study of human T cells and chemical hapten exposure. In TCRdb, the RACE reads were re-called with MiXCR into one record per CDR3 protein. Counted here are 300,000 to 450,000 distinct CDR3 sequences, nearly 5% occurring once; the ten biggest clones make up over 2%. Described time point: patch test 1, 2 weeks after DPC sensitization. Specified treatment: therapeutic diphenylcyclopropenone sensitization with weekly scalp DPC. Specimen: whole blood, collected in connection with sensitization to the hapten diphenylcyclopropenone (DPC). The source of these receptors is a woman aged 50 to 60 with alopecia areata. Some clones in this sample may be carry-over from other donors' samples.

This clonotype was counted only a few times. The CDR3 spells CASSLRERETQYF. DNA for the CDR3: TGCGCCAGCAGCTTACGGGAGCGAGAGACCCAGTACTTC. J is TRBJ2-5 and V is TRBV5-1; D possibly corresponds to TRBD2 (6 bases). This CDR3 has 13 residues. V gave up 2 bases and J gave up 4 bases, with 9 bases separating them. Per the germline V gene, CDR1 is SGHRS and CDR2 is YFSETQ.

This clonotype was recorded a few times. This chain links TRBV6-2 or TRBV6-3 with TRBJ1-2; D possibly corresponds to TRBD1 (5 bases). Germline values: CDR1 MNHEY, CDR2 SVGEGT. This CDR3 is built from 14 residues. Trimming took off 0 bases at V and 0 bases at J, with 5 bases between the two ends. In DNA form, the CDR3 reads TGTGCCAGCAGTTACTCGACAGCTAACTATGGCTACACCTTC. This translates into CASSYSTANYGYTF.

This clonotype has a handful of counts. V is TRBV29-1 and J is TRBJ2-7; 9 positions match TRBD1. Germline CDR1 is SQVTM and CDR2 is ANQGSEA. The CDR3 length is 15 residues. J was trimmed by 6 bases and V by 4 bases; bases with no gene match: 13. The CDR3 reads CSVARGGTGSSEQYF. CDR3 sequence (DNA): TGCAGCGTTGCCCGCGGCGGGACAGGGAGTAGCGAGCAGTACTTC.

This clonotype was counted at least ten times. V usage is TRBV2 and J usage is TRBJ1-2; 8 positions match TRBD1. Germline CDR1 reads SNHLY; CDR2 reads FYNNEI. This CDR3 is 14 amino acids long. After removal of 6 bases from V and 4 bases from J, the junction contained 7 bases not matched to a gene. CDR3 bases: TGTGCCAGCAGGATGGGACAGGCAATCTATGGCTACACCTTC. This gives the protein CASRMGQAIYGYTF.

This clonotype was detected only a few times. The chain employs TRBV7-9 and TRBJ2-3; no clear D gene. The CDR3 covers 14 residues. Trimming shortened V by 0 bases and J by 6 bases, and 10 bases separated the two germline ends. The germline V gene encodes CDR1 SEHNR and CDR2 FQNEAQ (reference sequence). The CDR3 here is CASSLATQTDTQYF. The CDR3 DNA reads as TGTGCCAGCAGCTTAGCAACCCAGACCGATACGCAGTATTTT.

This clonotype was seen ten or more times. The rearrangement joins TRBV29-1 to TRBJ1-1, with TRBD1 matching over 7 bases. Trimming cost V 7 bases and J 0 bases; bases outside gene matches: 5. Germline V CDR1 and CDR2: SQVTM, ANQGSEA. The CDR3 spans 13 residues. The CDR3 nucleotides read TGCAGCGGGCGGGACAGAGTGAACACTGAAGCTTTCTTT. Translation gives CSGRDRVNTEAFF.

In this sample, this clonotype turned up many times. The V and J genes are TRBV20-1 and TRBJ2-1, with 9 positions matching TRBD2. V lost 4 bases to trimming and J lost 0 bases; unmatched junction nucleotides: 4. The CDR3 contains 15 residues. The germline V gene encodes CDR1 DFQATT and CDR2 SNEGSKA (reference sequence). CDR3 in amino acids: CSANLAGSSYNEQFF. The CDR3 DNA reads TGCAGTGCTAACCTAGCGGGGTCCTCCTACAATGAGCAGTTCTTC.

This clonotype occurred many times. The chain joins TRBV28 to TRBJ1-5, with D unclear. Germline V CDR1 and CDR2: MDHEN, SYDVKM. V lost 8 bases and J 9 bases, leaving 17 bases between the germline ends. There are 13 residues in the CDR3. Written as DNA, the CDR3 is TGTGCCAGCGTTTTACGGGCCAGCGGGCCCCAGCATTTT. This codes for CASVLRASGPQHF.

This clonotype was seen at least ten times. V and J are TRBV12-3 or TRBV12-4 and TRBJ2-3, with D possibly TRBD2 on 6 matching bases. Deletions cut 9 bases from V and 0 bases from J, with 16 bases between. The CDR3 loop spans 15 amino acids. CDR3 amino acids: CASAEEGASTDTQYF. CDR3 in DNA: TGTGCCAGTGCGGAGGAGGGAGCTAGCACAGATACGCAGTATTTT.

This chain uses TRBV5-6 with TRBJ2-5; D gene uncertain. This CDR3 has 15 residues. Germline V gene data show CDR1 as SGHDT and CDR2 as YYEEEE. Trimming left V 0 bases short and J 8 bases short, with 17 bases between. In DNA, the CDR3 is TGTGCCAGCAGCTTGGTGGCCGATTCAGGCGTCACCCAGTACTTC. Protein product: CASSLVADSGVTQYF.